The present T cell receptor beta chain was sequenced within a study of blood T cell repertoires in COVID-19. In this sample, this clone turned up once. Libraries were prepared by immunoSEQ multiplex PCR; TCRdb keeps only in-frame clonotypes and omits some of them. The sample has some 330,000 clones, approximately 92% seen once. Germline V gives CDR1 MNHNS, CDR2 SASEGT. The CDR3 contains 13 residues. V was pared by 1 base and J by 4 bases, with 7 bases between. This clonotype originated in a woman younger than 45 who had recovered from COVID-19. Sequencing used PBMCs or T cells enriched from blood (not recorded which). This chain connects TRBV6-1 to TRBJ1-2, with D hard to call. CDR3: CASSEDAVYGYTF. CDR3 DNA sequence: TGTGCCAGCAGTGAAGATGCGGTCTATGGCTACACCTTC.